The clone carrying this TCR beta chain was seen ten or more times. Its antigen is not known. This CDR3 is built from 13 residues. Germline loops: CDR1 KGHDR, CDR2 SFDVKD. The V end lost 4 bases, the J end lost 6 bases, and 10 bases lay between the germline ends. This specimen comes from a study of response to subunit inactivated influenza vaccine. Points from the study as a whole: The authors offered the suggestion that each seasonal influenza vaccination recruits few new T cells.

TCRdb recomputed calls from the RT-PCR reads with MiXCR, one row per CDR3 protein. The table lists under 500,000 distinct CDR3 sequences, 9.5% to 12% of them singletons. This sequence was found in a man over 45 who received an inactivated influenza vaccine. The genes are TRBV24-1 and TRBJ2-3, with D uncertain. The source material was PBMCs from blood, sampled roughly 48 days after vaccination. The CDR3 loop reads CATSEASVDTQYF. The DNA for the CDR3 is TGTGCCACCAGTGAGGCCTCGGTGGATACGCAGTATTTT.